A selection of T cell receptor beta chains follows, all from one sample in a study of cytotoxic CD8 clonotypes in ibrutinib-treated CLL. The repertoire was sequenced with immunoSEQ multiplex PCR; TCRdb's copy has only in-frame clones and lacks some. The sample includes about 140,000 clones, about 84% of them seen just once. This material consisted of PBMCs, taken after 36 months of ibrutinib treatment. The receptor set was obtained from a human donor with chronic lymphocytic leukemia. Both conserved end residues are part of each CDR3. Fields, in order: V gene, J gene, CDR3 length, D gene, CDR3 DNA, CDR3 protein. D genes are given only for firm matches.

>TRBV2|TRBJ2-1|14|-
TGTGCCAGCAGTGAAGCAAAGGGGCCCAATGAGCAGTTCTTC
CASSEAKGPNEQFF
>TRBV28|TRBJ2-7|12|-
TGTGCCAGCACCTCCCAGGGAAGCGGGCAGTACTTC
CASTSQGSGQYF
>TRBV4-2|TRBJ2-7|15|-
TGTGCCAGCAGCCAAGAAGTCGGGGCCTCTCACGAGCAGTACTTC
CASSQEVGASHEQYF
>TRBV4-2|TRBJ2-7|13|TRBD2
TGTGCCAGCAGCCCCGGACTAGTCTACGAGCAGTACTTC
CASSPGLVYEQYF
>TRBV30|TRBJ1-5|13|-
TGTGCCTGGAGTGTAAGAGGTAATCAGCCCCAGCATTTT
CAWSVRGNQPQHF
>TRBV5-4|TRBJ2-7|14|-
TGTGCCAGCAGCTTTGGATGGGGACAATACGAGCAGTACTTC
CASSFGWGQYEQYF
>TRBV27|TRBJ1-1|14|-
TGTGCCAGCAGTTTCGCAAACATGAACACTGAAGCTTTCTTT
CASSFANMNTEAFF
>TRBV6-1|TRBJ1-1|13|-
TGTGCCAGCAGTGACAACCTGAACACTGAAGCTTTCTTT
CASSDNLNTEAFF
>TRBV5-1|TRBJ2-3|17|TRBD2
TGCGCCAGCAGCCATGGGACTAGCGGAAAGCTCCCAGATACGCAGTATTTT
CASSHGTSGKLPDTQYF
>TRBV30|TRBJ1-4|12|-
TGTGCCTGGAGTCCCGGGACGGAAAAACTGTTTTTT
CAWSPGTEKLFF
>TRBV30|TRBJ1-6|14|-
TGTGCCTGGAGTTTCAGAATGGATAATTCACCCCTCCACTTT
CAWSFRMDNSPLHF
>TRBV5-8|TRBJ2-7|14|-
TGTGCCAGCAGCCACGGGGGTACCTTAAGAGAGCAGTACTTC
CASSHGGTLREQYF
>TRBV28|TRBJ2-3|13|-
TGTGCCAGCACAGGGGAGAGCACAGATACGCAGTATTTT
CASTGESTDTQYF
>TRBV28|TRBJ1-2|13|-
TGTGCCAGCAGTTTAGGGACGGTTTATGGCTACACCTTC
CASSLGTVYGYTF
>TRBV10-3|TRBJ2-3|12|TRBD2
TGTGCCATCAAACCTAGCGGGAATCGGCAGTATTTT
CAIKPSGNRQYF